The 27 T cell receptor beta chains below all came from one sample that was sequenced in a study of T cells generated in artificial thymic organoids. TCRalpha and TCRbeta libraries were amplified separately by semi-nested PCR with TRAC or TRBC reverse primers. Using its own MiXCR run on the 5' RACE reads, TCRdb lists one record per CDR3 protein. In the table there are 7,000 to 8,500 distinct CDR3 sequences, about 24% of which are singletons. Which antigens these TCRs recognize remains unknown. Artificial thymic organoids aggregated human hematopoietic stem and progenitor cells with human DLL1-expressing MS5 murine stromal cells. Organoids were seeded with FACS-purified CD34+CD3- stem and progenitor cells depleted of residual T cells. The specimen sequenced was naive CD8+ T cells grown in artificial thymic organoids from cord blood stem and progenitor cells. Noted subset: CD3+TCRalphabeta+CD8SP T cells; for blood, CD45RO-CCR7+ naive CD8+ T cells. The source of these receptors is a human donor who gave cord blood stem cells for thymic organoid culture, a cardiac surgery patient who gave postnatal thymus, or a blood donor (not recorded which).

This clonotype was recorded a few times. The chain combines TRBV27 with TRBJ2-3, with D possibly matching TRBD2 (5 bases). Germline CDR1 MNHEY, CDR2 SMNVEV (reference sequence). The CDR3 consists of 15 residues. V gave up 4 bases and J gave up 4 bases, with 15 bases separating them. The CDR3 DNA is TGTGCCAGCAGTTGGAGGCAAAGAGGGCCAGATACGCAGTATTTT. The encoded protein is CASSWRQRGPDTQYF.

In this sample, this clonotype turned up a few times. The chain carries TRBV7-9 and TRBJ2-5; 8 bases fit TRBD1. Trimming at V came to 6 bases and at J to 4 bases, leaving 7 bases not matched to a gene. Per the germline V gene, CDR1 is SEHNR and CDR2 is FQNEAQ (reference sequence). The CDR3 runs to 14 residues. The CDR3 region has the DNA TGTGCCAGCAGTCGTACAGGGGGAAGAGAGACCCAGTACTTC. It encodes CASSRTGGRETQYF.

By share of the sample, this clonotype is medium-sized. The chain has TRBV9 and TRBJ2-3; 11 bases are shared with TRBD2. Looked up from germline, CDR1 is SGDLS and CDR2 is YYNGEE. The J segment lost 1 base and the V segment lost 0 bases, leaving 4 bases of the junction unmatched. This CDR3 is 17 amino acids long. Here the CDR3 DNA reads TGTGCCAGCAGCGTAGCCGGACTAGCGGGCCGCACAGATACGCAGTATTTT. Amino acid sequence: CASSVAGLAGRTDTQYF.

This clonotype is medium-sized. The CDR3 DNA follows: TGTGCCAGCAGCTTCTCCCGACCTTGGGGGACTGAAGCTTTCTTT. Its protein is CASSFSRPWGTEAFF. The chain joins TRBV7-9 to TRBJ1-1, with a weak D call TRBD1 (5 bases). The CDR3 covers 15 residues. CDR1 and CDR2 (germline): SEHNR, FQNEAQ (reference sequence). The V end was cut by 3 bases, the J end by 5 bases, with 16 bases between.

As to this clonotype: Relative to the germline gene, one junction end is altered; a read error may explain this. The genes are TRBV4-3 and TRBJ2-1; TRBD1 matches at 10 bases. This CDR3 comprises 18 residues. Germline V gives CDR1 LGHNA, CDR2 YSLEER. As DNA, the CDR3 is TGCGCCAGCAGCCAACTAGCCCCGACAGGGGGCTCCCACAATGAGCAGTTCTTC. This sequence encodes CASSQLAPTGGSHNEQFF.

V gene TRBV27 combines with J gene TRBJ2-3, with TRBD2 matching over 9 bases. Germline-derived CDR1 and CDR2 are MNHEY and SMNVEV (reference sequence). Trimming cost V 6 bases and J 4 bases; bases outside gene matches: 8. CDR3 length: 15 amino acids. CDR3 sequence: CASSLAGAGADTQYF. CDR3 in DNA: TGTGCCAGCAGCTTAGCGGGGGCCGGGGCAGATACGCAGTATTTT.

Note on this clonotype: The conserved final phenylalanine or tryptophan is absent from the CDR3, which likely points to a read error. The chain is built from TRBV18 and TRBJ1-2; the D gene is possibly TRBD1 (5 bases). This CDR3 has 12 residues. Trimming took 2 bases from V and 6 from J, leaving 7 bases between them. Germline V gene lookup returns CDR1 KGHSH and CDR2 LQKENI. CDR3: CASSPGANGYTS. CDR3 sequence (DNA): TGTGCCAGCTCACCAGGGGCAAATGGCTACACCTCC.

J is TRBJ2-5 and V is TRBV6-2 or TRBV6-3; a possible D gene is TRBD1 (5 bases). CDR1 MNHEY and CDR2 SVGEGT come from the germline V gene. This CDR3 spans 11 amino acids. V shed 8 bases and J shed 5 bases, with 9 bases lying between them. The CDR3 here is CASGAGETQYF. The CDR3 DNA reads as TGTGCCAGCGGGGCAGGGGAGACCCAGTACTTC.

This clonotype was counted only a few times. The genes are TRBV5-6 and TRBJ2-3; D gene ambiguous. This CDR3 is built from 15 residues. CDR1 and CDR2 from the germline V gene are SGHDT and YYEEEE. The germline V and J ends were trimmed by 1 base and 1 base, with 10 bases remaining between them. The CDR3 region is CASSLQCLGTDTQYF. The CDR3 bases are TGTGCCAGCAGCTTGCAGTGCCTAGGCACAGATACGCAGTATTTT.

The rearrangement joins TRBV28 to TRBJ2-7; D not resolved. The length of the CDR3 is 13 residues. Trimming removed 2 bases at V and 0 bases at J, with 5 bases between. CDR1 and CDR2 from the germline V gene are MDHEN and SYDVKM. This CDR3 is CASSLGSSYEQYF. CDR3 DNA: TGTGCCAGCAGTTTAGGAAGCTCCTACGAGCAGTACTTC.

A remark on this clonotype: This clone may be a read error of a much larger clone one base away. The chain couples TRBV15 to TRBJ2-3; 11 nucleotides align to TRBD1. Germline CDR1 and CDR2: LNHNV and YYDKDF (reference sequence). Trimming at V came to 3 bases and at J to 14 bases, leaving 7 bases not matched to a gene. The CDR3 is 13 amino acids. DNA for the CDR3: TGTGCCACCAGCAGGGCCGGGGACAGGGGGGTGTATTTT. Its protein is CATSRAGDRGVYF.

Sample share makes this clonotype medium-sized (0.01 to 0.1%). The genes are TRBV24-1 and TRBJ2-1, with 9 bases lining up with TRBD1. The CDR3 totals 16 residues. The ends lost 6 bases at V and 2 bases at J; junction bases unmatched: 7. Germline CDR1 reads KGHDR; CDR2 reads SFDVKD. This CDR3 reads CATSTGQGGPYNEQFF. The CDR3 DNA follows: TGTGCCACCAGTACGGGACAGGGAGGCCCCTACAATGAGCAGTTCTTC.

This chain joins TRBV12-3 or TRBV12-4 and TRBJ1-4; possibly TRBD1 for D (6 bases). This CDR3 comprises 14 residues. The ends were cut back, 6 bases at V and 3 bases at J, with 11 bases in the middle. CDR3 bases: TGTGCCAGCAGGGCCTGGGGGCCTAATGAAAAACTGTTTTTT. This sequence encodes CASRAWGPNEKLFF.

This clonotype was seen a few times. The chain couples TRBV4-3 to TRBJ1-6, with D possibly matching TRBD1 (5 bases). Germline V gene data show CDR1 as LGHNA and CDR2 as YSLEER. The CDR3 is 15 amino acids. V gave up 0 bases and J gave up 7 bases, with 10 bases separating them. CDR3 DNA: TGCGCCAGCAGCCAAGACCCCAGGGCCAATTCACCCCTCCACTTT. Encoded protein: CASSQDPRANSPLHF.

Concerning this clonotype itself: Its ends do not fully match the called genes, so a read error is possible. The rearrangement joins TRBV2 to TRBJ2-3; D gene ambiguous. Germline V lookup: CDR1 SNHLY, CDR2 FYNNEI. CDR3 length: 13 residues. The CDR3 coding sequence is TGTGCCAGCAGGCCCGTATGCACATATACGCAGTATTTT. Its protein is CASRPVCTYTQYF.

The chain is built from TRBV5-1 and TRBJ1-6, with a weak D call TRBD1 (6 bases). In germline, CDR1 is SGHRS, CDR2 YFSETQ. The CDR3 has 15 amino acids. The germline V and J ends were trimmed by 1 base and 7 bases, with 12 bases remaining between them. CDR3 bases: TGCGCCAGCAGCTTGCGGGGGCGAATGAATTCACCCCTCCACTTT. Translating it yields CASSLRGRMNSPLHF.

This clonotype has just a few counts. V gene TRBV12-3 or TRBV12-4 combines with J gene TRBJ2-3; tentatively, D is TRBD1 (6 bases). V was cut by 10 bases and J by 0 bases, with 14 bases left in between. This CDR3 region has 14 residues. In DNA, the CDR3 is TGTGCCACTAGGACCCAGGGGAGCACAGATACGCAGTATTTT. It yields the protein CATRTQGSTDTQYF.

As regards this clonotype: A much larger clone is a single base away; this may be a read error. The chain joins TRBV7-3 to TRBJ2-2; TRBD2 aligns across 13 bases. Germline-derived CDR1 and CDR2 are SGHTA and FQGTGA. The CDR3 is made up of 18 amino acids. The V segment lost 5 bases and the J segment 6 bases; nucleotides outside the gene matches: 12. CDR3 residues: CASSPELGLAGLAGELFF. CDR3 in DNA: TGTGCCAGCAGCCCGGAACTGGGACTAGCGGGGCTCGCCGGGGAGCTGTTTTTT.

This clonotype is deemed medium-sized. This chain joins TRBV27 and TRBJ2-7; 10 bases agree with TRBD1. The CDR3 runs 14 residues. V lost 4 bases, J lost 6 bases, and 6 bases stayed unmatched. Germline CDR1 and CDR2: MNHEY and SMNVEV (reference sequence). This chain's CDR3 is CASSSWTGGVEQYF. CDR3 in DNA: TGTGCCAGCAGTTCTTGGACAGGGGGGGTCGAGCAGTACTTC.

Only a few counts were recorded for this clonotype. CDR3: CASSYLMICTDTQYF. For the CDR3, the DNA is TGTGCCAGCAGTTACCTGATGATCTGCACAGATACGCAGTATTTT. The chain recombines TRBV6-2 or TRBV6-3 with TRBJ2-3; D is unresolved. This CDR3 has 15 amino acids. CDR1 is MNHEY, CDR2 SVGEGT, per germline. Deletions cut 2 bases from V and 1 base from J, with 10 bases between.

This clonotype is classed as medium-sized. J is TRBJ2-2 and V is TRBV4-2, with a weak D call TRBD2 (6 bases). Germline-derived CDR1 and CDR2 are LGHNA and YNFKEQ. Trimming took off 4 bases at V and 0 bases at J, with 15 bases between the two ends. The CDR3 extends over 17 amino acids. The DNA for the CDR3 is TGTGCCAGCAGCCCGTCCCGTAAGCGGGCGAACACCGGGGAGCTGTTTTTT. Its protein is CASSPSRKRANTGELFF.

This clonotype has only a few counts. The J gene is TRBJ2-7, the V gene TRBV12-3 or TRBV12-4; D is unclear. Trimming removed 5 bases from V and 3 bases from J, with 11 bases in between. This CDR3 spans 13 amino acids. Here the CDR3 DNA reads TGTGCCAGCAGTGGTGAGCAAAACTACGAGCAGTACTTC. It yields the protein CASSGEQNYEQYF.

The genes are TRBV10-3 and TRBJ2-7; 7 nucleotides align to TRBD1. V gave up 0 bases and J gave up 6 bases; unmatched junction bases: 8. The CDR3 is made up of 15 amino acids. From germline, CDR1 is ENHRY and CDR2 SYGVKD. CDR3 amino acids: CAISESIHRGSEQYF. The CDR3 DNA sequence: TGTGCCATCAGTGAGTCGATTCACAGGGGAAGCGAGCAGTACTTC.

V usage is TRBV9 and J usage is TRBJ1-1; D is uncertain. Germline CDR1 SGDLS, CDR2 YYNGEE. Trimming took 3 bases from V and 1 from J, leaving 4 bases between them. The CDR3 consists of 12 residues. The CDR3 loop reads CASSGGNTEAFF. The CDR3 coding sequence is TGTGCCAGCAGCGGGGGGAACACTGAAGCTTTCTTT.

In its sample, this clonotype is medium-sized (0.01 to 0.1%). The DNA for the CDR3 is TGTGCCAGCAGTTCTCGAGCGGGGGGCTGCACAGATACGCAGTATTTT. This sequence encodes CASSSRAGGCTDTQYF. The V and J genes are TRBV27 and TRBJ2-3, with 9 bases identical to TRBD2. V shed 4 bases, J shed 1 base, and the junction held 6 bases outside the gene matches. The germline CDR1 and CDR2 sequences are MNHEY and SMNVEV (reference sequence). The CDR3 length is 16 residues.

The chain couples TRBV7-2 to TRBJ2-1; tentatively, D is TRBD2 (7 bases). The germline V gene has CDR1 SGHTA and CDR2 FQGNSA. The CDR3 length is 17 residues. V dropped 3 bases and J dropped 7 bases, with 22 bases sitting between them. CDR3: CASSFPISWGGKNEQFF. The CDR3 DNA reads as TGTGCCAGCAGCTTTCCCATCTCGTGGGGGGGCAAGAATGAGCAGTTCTTC.

This clonotype is medium-sized by share. V is TRBV6-2 or TRBV6-3 and J is TRBJ1-2; D ambiguous. Trimming took 0 bases from V and 4 from J, leaving 9 bases between them. Germline CDR1 is MNHEY and CDR2 is SVGEGT. The CDR3 length is 14 residues. CDR3 in amino acids: CASSYSTRGYGYTF. DNA for the CDR3: TGTGCCAGCAGTTACTCCACGCGGGGCTATGGCTACACCTTC.